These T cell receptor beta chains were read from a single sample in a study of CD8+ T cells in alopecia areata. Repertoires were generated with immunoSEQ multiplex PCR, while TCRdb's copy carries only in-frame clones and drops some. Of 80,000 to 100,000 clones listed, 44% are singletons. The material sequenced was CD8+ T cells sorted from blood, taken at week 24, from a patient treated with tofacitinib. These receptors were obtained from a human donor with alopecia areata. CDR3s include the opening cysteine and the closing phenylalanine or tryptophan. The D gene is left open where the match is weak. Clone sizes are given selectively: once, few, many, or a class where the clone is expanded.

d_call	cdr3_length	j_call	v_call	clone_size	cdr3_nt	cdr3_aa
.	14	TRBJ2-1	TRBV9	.	TGTGCCAGCAGTATGGCACCCTCCTACAATGAGCAGTTCTTC	CASSMAPSYNEQFF
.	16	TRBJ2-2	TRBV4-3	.	TGCGCCAGCAGCCAATCCGGGACACCGAACACCGGGGAGCTGTTTTTT	CASSQSGTPNTGELFF
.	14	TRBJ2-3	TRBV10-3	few	TGTGCCATCAGTGATCAAGACAGTGCAGATACGCAGTATTTT	CAISDQDSADTQYF
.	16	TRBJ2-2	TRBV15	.	TGTGCCACCAGCAGAGTTCGAGGAGGCGGGGCCGGGGAGCTGTTTTTT	CATSRVRGGGAGELFF
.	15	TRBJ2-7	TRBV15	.	TGTGCCACCAGCGAGGAGGGGGGTATTGCCTACGAGCAGTACTTC	CATSEEGGIAYEQYF
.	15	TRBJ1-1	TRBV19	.	TGTGCCAGTCGATTAGGGTTAGGGGCGAACACTGAAGCTTTCTTT	CASRLGLGANTEAFF
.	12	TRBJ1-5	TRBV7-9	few	TGTGCCAGCAGCTTAGGAGGGCAGCCCCAGCATTTT	CASSLGGQPQHF
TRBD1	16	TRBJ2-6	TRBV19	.	TGTGCCAGTAGAGTCGGGACAGAGCTTGGGGCCAACGTCCTGACTTTC	CASRVGTELGANVLTF
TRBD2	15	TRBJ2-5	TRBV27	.	TGTGCCAGCAGTTCTAGCGGGGAGGGCGTGGAGACCCAGTACTTC	CASSSSGEGVETQYF
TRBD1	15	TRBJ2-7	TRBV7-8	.	TGTGCCAGCAGCTTAGGAACAGGGGGTTTACACGAGCAGTACTTC	CASSLGTGGLHEQYF
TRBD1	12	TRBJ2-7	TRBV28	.	TGTGCCAGCAGTTTCGACAGGGGGTTCGAGTACTTC	CASSFDRGFEYF
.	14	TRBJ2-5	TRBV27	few	TGTGCCAGCAGTCTACGGGACTCTCAAGAGACCCAGTACTTC	CASSLRDSQETQYF
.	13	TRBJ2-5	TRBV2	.	TGTGCCAGCAGTGAACCCGGATGGGAGACCCAGTACTTC	CASSEPGWETQYF
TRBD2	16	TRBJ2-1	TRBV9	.	TGTGCCAGCAGCGTCTCCGGGACTAGCGGGTTCAATGAGCAGTTCTTC	CASSVSGTSGFNEQFF
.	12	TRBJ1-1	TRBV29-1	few	TGCAGCGTTGGGGGAGATTACACTGAAGCTTTCTTT	CSVGGDYTEAFF
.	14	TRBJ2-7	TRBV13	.	TGTGCCAGCAGCTTGGGAAGCGGAACCTACGAGCAGTACTTC	CASSLGSGTYEQYF
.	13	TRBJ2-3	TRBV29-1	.	TGCAGCGTTGAGGGCGAGGGGACAGATACGCAGTATTTT	CSVEGEGTDTQYF
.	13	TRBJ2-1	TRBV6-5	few	TGTGCCAGCAGTTACAGTGTTCAGGGTGAGCAGTTCTTC	CASSYSVQGEQFF
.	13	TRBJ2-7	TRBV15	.	TGTGCCACCAGCAGACTCGGGTCCTACGAGCAGTACTTC	CATSRLGSYEQYF
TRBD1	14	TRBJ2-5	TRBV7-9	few	TGTGCCAGCAGCTTCTCTACAGGGGAAGAGACCCAGTACTTC	CASSFSTGEETQYF
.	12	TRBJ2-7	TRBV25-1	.	TGTGCCAGCAGTGACCCTGGCTACGAGCAGTACTTC	CASSDPGYEQYF
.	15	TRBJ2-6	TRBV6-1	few	TGTGCCAGCAGTGCAGAGAGCTCTGGGGCCAACGTCCTGACTTTC	CASSAESSGANVLTF
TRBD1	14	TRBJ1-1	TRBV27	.	TGTGCCAGCAGCTTCTACAGGGGGAACACTGAAGCTTTCTTT	CASSFYRGNTEAFF
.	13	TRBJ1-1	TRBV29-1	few	TGCAGCGTTGTAGTGGGGAGTAACACTGAAGCTTTCTTT	CSVVVGSNTEAFF
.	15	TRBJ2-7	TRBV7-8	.	TGTGCCAGCAGCTTAGCGGAGCTCACTCCCTACGAGCAGTACTTC	CASSLAELTPYEQYF
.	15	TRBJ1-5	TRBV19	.	TGTGCCAGTAGTTACAGGGCGGTAAGTACTCAGCCCCAGCATTTT	CASSYRAVSTQPQHF
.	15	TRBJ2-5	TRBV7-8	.	TGTGCCAGCAGCCCAGAGTTCGCTACTCAAGAGACCCAGTACTTC	CASSPEFATQETQYF
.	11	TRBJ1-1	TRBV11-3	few	TGTGCCAGCAGCTTGGGTTCTGAAGCTTTCTTT	CASSLGSEAFF
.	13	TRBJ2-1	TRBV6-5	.	TGTGCCAGCAGTGACAGGTCGTACAATGAGCAGTTCTTC	CASSDRSYNEQFF
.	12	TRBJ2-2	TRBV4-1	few	TGCGCCAGCAGTCTAAACACCGGGGAGCTGTTTTTT	CASSLNTGELFF
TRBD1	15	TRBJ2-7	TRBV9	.	TGTGCCAGCAGCGTAGGACAGGGGGCGGCCTACGAGCAGTACTTC	CASSVGQGAAYEQYF
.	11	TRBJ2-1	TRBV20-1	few	TGCAGTGCTTCCTTATACAATGAGCAGTTCTTC	CSASLYNEQFF
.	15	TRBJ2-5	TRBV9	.	TGTGCCAGCAGCGTATCTAGCGTTGGGAAAGAGACCCAGTACTTC	CASSVSSVGKETQYF
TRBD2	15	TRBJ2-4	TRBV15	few	TGTGCCACCAGCTTCCAACCCCTAGCGGGAGACATTCAGTACTTC	CATSFQPLAGDIQYF
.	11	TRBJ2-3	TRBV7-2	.	TGTGCCAGCAGCTTATTAGATACGCAGTATTTT	CASSLLDTQYF
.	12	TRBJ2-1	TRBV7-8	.	TGTGCCAGCAGCTGGGTGAAGGATGAGCAGTTCTTC	CASSWVKDEQFF
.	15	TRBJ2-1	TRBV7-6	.	TGTGCCAGCAGCTTAGTGGAGGGGCTATACAATGAGCAGTTCTTC	CASSLVEGLYNEQFF
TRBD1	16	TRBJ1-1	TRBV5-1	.	TGCGCCAGCAGCATACAGGGGGCTCAAATGAACACTGAAGCTTTCTTT	CASSIQGAQMNTEAFF
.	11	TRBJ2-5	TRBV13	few	TGTGCCAGCAGCCAACGTGAGACCCAGTACTTC	CASSQRETQYF
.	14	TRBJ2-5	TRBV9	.	TGTGCCAGCAGCGTATGGGCAGAGCAAGAGACCCAGTACTTC	CASSVWAEQETQYF
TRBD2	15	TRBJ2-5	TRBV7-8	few	TGTGCCAGCAGCTTAAGTGGGAGGGCCAGGGAGACCCAGTACTTC	CASSLSGRARETQYF
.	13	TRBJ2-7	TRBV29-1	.	TGCAGCGTTGTCGGGACTTTCGCCTACGAGCAGTACTTC	CSVVGTFAYEQYF
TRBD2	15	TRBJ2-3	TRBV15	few	TGTGCCACCAGCAGAAGGAGCGGGAGAACAGATACGCAGTATTTT	CATSRRSGRTDTQYF
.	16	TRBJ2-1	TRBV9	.	TGTGCCAGCAGCGCGGGACTTTCTACAACTTACAATGAGCAGTTCTTC	CASSAGLSTTYNEQFF
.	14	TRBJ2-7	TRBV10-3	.	TGTGCCATCAGTGAGTCTGGAGGACCCTACGAGCAGTACTTC	CAISESGGPYEQYF
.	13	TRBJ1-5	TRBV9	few	TGTGCCAGCAGCACCTCAATAAATCAGCCCCAGCATTTT	CASSTSINQPQHF
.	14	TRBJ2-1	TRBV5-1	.	TGCGCCAGCAGCTACCCAGGACAGTCCAATGAGCAGTTCTTC	CASSYPGQSNEQFF
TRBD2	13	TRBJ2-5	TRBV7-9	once	TGTGCCAGGCCGGGACTAGCGGAAGAGACCCAGTACTTC	CARPGLAEETQYF
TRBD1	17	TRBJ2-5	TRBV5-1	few	TGCGCCAGCAGCTTGGTAGGGACAGCGGTCGAGCAAGAGACCCAGTACTTC	CASSLVGTAVEQETQYF
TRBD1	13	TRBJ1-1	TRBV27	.	TGTGCCAGCAGCCTAGCAGGGGGAACTGAAGCTTTCTTT	CASSLAGGTEAFF
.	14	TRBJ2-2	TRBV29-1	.	TGCAGCGTTAAACAGGGTTCGGGCACCGGGGAGCTGTTTTTT	CSVKQGSGTGELFF
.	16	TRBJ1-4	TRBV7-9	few	TGTGCCAGCAGCCCGGGCTCCTTTGCAACTAATGAAAAACTGTTTTTT	CASSPGSFATNEKLFF
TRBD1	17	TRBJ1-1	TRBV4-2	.	TGTGCCAGCAGCCAACTGGGGACAGGGAATAGGGACACTGAAGCTTTCTTT	CASSQLGTGNRDTEAFF
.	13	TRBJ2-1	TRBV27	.	TGTGCCAGCAGTCTTACGGGCGACAATGAGCAGTTCTTC	CASSLTGDNEQFF
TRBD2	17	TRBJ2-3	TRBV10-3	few	TGTGCCATCAGTGAAGGCGGTAGCGGGAGCTACACAGATACGCAGTATTTT	CAISEGGSGSYTDTQYF